The rows below give T cell receptor beta chains drawn from one sample of a study of blood T cell repertoires in COVID-19. Method: immunoSEQ multiplex PCR; TCRdb's copy keeps in-frame clones and lacks some. The sample has approximately 85,000 clones, about nine tenths seen once; the top ten hold around 26%. What was sequenced was peripheral blood. These receptors were taken from a man aged 50-59 years with active or convalescent COVID-19. Both conserved end residues are part of each CDR3. Fields, in order: clone size, V gene, J gene, D gene, CDR3 DNA, CDR3 protein. The D gene is left open where the match is weak. Size values are once, few and many counts, or a class for expanded clones, and some rows have none.

clone size: .
V gene: TRBV5-1
J gene: TRBJ2-2
D gene: .
CDR3 DNA: TGCGCCAGCAGCTTGAAGGAGTCTATTGGGTCCACCGGGGAGCTGTTTTTT
CDR3 protein: CASSLKESIGSTGELFF

clone size: .
V gene: TRBV18
J gene: TRBJ2-3
D gene: TRBD1
CDR3 DNA: TGTGCCAGCTCACCACAAATCCAGGGGGTAGGCACAGATACGCAGTATTTT
CDR3 protein: CASSPQIQGVGTDTQYF

clone size: .
V gene: TRBV6-1
J gene: TRBJ2-3
D gene: TRBD2
CDR3 DNA: TGTGCCAGCAGTGAGTACCAACTAGCGGGAGTTCTTGATACGCAGTATTTT
CDR3 protein: CASSEYQLAGVLDTQYF

clone size: .
V gene: TRBV4-2
J gene: TRBJ2-7
D gene: .
CDR3 DNA: TGTGCCAGCAGCCGCGGAGGATACGGATCCTACGAGCAGTACTTC
CDR3 protein: CASSRGGYGSYEQYF

clone size: once
V gene: TRBV28
J gene: TRBJ2-3
D gene: TRBD1
CDR3 DNA: TGTGCCAGCAGCAAAACAGGGGGCCCCCTTATCACAGATACGCAGTATTTT
CDR3 protein: CASSKTGGPLITDTQYF

clone size: once
V gene: TRBV2
J gene: TRBJ2-1
D gene: TRBD2
CDR3 DNA: TGTGCCAGCAGTAAGACTAGCGGGACATACAATGAGCAGTTCTTC
CDR3 protein: CASSKTSGTYNEQFF

clone size: once
V gene: TRBV29-1
J gene: TRBJ1-1
D gene: .
CDR3 DNA: TGCAGCGCAGCGAACACTGAAGCTTTCTTT
CDR3 protein: CSAANTEAFF

clone size: .
V gene: TRBV6-6
J gene: TRBJ1-2
D gene: .
CDR3 DNA: TGTGCCAGCAGTTACTCCCCGACAGACTCCTATGGCTACACCTTC
CDR3 protein: CASSYSPTDSYGYTF

clone size: .
V gene: TRBV19
J gene: TRBJ2-1
D gene: TRBD1
CDR3 DNA: TGTGCCAGTAGTATAAGGAGCTGGGGACAGGGGTCCCACAATGAGCAGTTCTTC
CDR3 protein: CASSIRSWGQGSHNEQFF

clone size: .
V gene: TRBV5-1
J gene: TRBJ1-4
D gene: TRBD1
CDR3 DNA: TGCGCCAGCAGCTTGGTACCCGGGACAGGGGAAAAACTGTTTTTT
CDR3 protein: CASSLVPGTGEKLFF

clone size: .
V gene: TRBV18
J gene: TRBJ1-2
D gene: .
CDR3 DNA: TGTGCCAGCTCACCATTAACCACCTCGCGGGGCTACACCTTC
CDR3 protein: CASSPLTTSRGYTF

clone size: .
V gene: TRBV5-1
J gene: TRBJ2-5
D gene: TRBD1
CDR3 DNA: TGCGCCAGCAGCCCCGGACGGGACAGGGGGATCCAAGAGACCCAGTACTTC
CDR3 protein: CASSPGRDRGIQETQYF

clone size: .
V gene: TRBV5-6
J gene: TRBJ1-2
D gene: .
CDR3 DNA: TGTGCCAGCAGCTCACAGGGAGACTATGGCTACACCTTC
CDR3 protein: CASSSQGDYGYTF

clone size: .
V gene: TRBV5-1
J gene: TRBJ1-1
D gene: .
CDR3 DNA: TGCGCCAGCAGCCCACAGGGTGTGAACACTGAAGCTTTCTTT
CDR3 protein: CASSPQGVNTEAFF

clone size: .
V gene: TRBV7-2
J gene: TRBJ2-1
D gene: TRBD2
CDR3 DNA: TGTGCCAGCAGCTCCGTACTAGCGACCAATGAGCAGTTCTTC
CDR3 protein: CASSSVLATNEQFF

clone size: .
V gene: TRBV29-1
J gene: TRBJ1-1
D gene: .
CDR3 DNA: TGCAGCGTTAATTCCGCGGGGAACACTGAAGCTTTCTTT
CDR3 protein: CSVNSAGNTEAFF

clone size: .
V gene: TRBV6-5
J gene: TRBJ2-2
D gene: TRBD1
CDR3 DNA: TGTGCCAGCAGTTTCCAGACAGGGTACACCGGGGAGCTGTTTTTT
CDR3 protein: CASSFQTGYTGELFF

clone size: .
V gene: TRBV6-2/TRBV6-3
J gene: TRBJ2-3
D gene: TRBD2
CDR3 DNA: TGTGCCAGCACCCCGGGACTAGCGGGGGGTTACGATACGCAGTATTTT
CDR3 protein: CASTPGLAGGYDTQYF

clone size: few
V gene: TRBV7-2
J gene: TRBJ2-2
D gene: TRBD2
CDR3 DNA: TGTGCCAGCAGCTTCAAAGTGGGAGGGACCGGGGAGCTGTTTTTT
CDR3 protein: CASSFKVGGTGELFF

clone size: few
V gene: TRBV14
J gene: TRBJ2-1
D gene: TRBD1
CDR3 DNA: TGTGCCAGCAGTCCTGAATGGGGACAGGGGGCCAATGAGCAGTTCTTC
CDR3 protein: CASSPEWGQGANEQFF

clone size: .
V gene: TRBV28
J gene: TRBJ2-2
D gene: .
CDR3 DNA: TGTGCCGCAGGGCGATCGAGCGGGACCGGGGAGCTGTTTTTT
CDR3 protein: CAAGRSSGTGELFF

clone size: few
V gene: TRBV11-2
J gene: TRBJ2-5
D gene: .
CDR3 DNA: TGTGCCAGCAGCTTTCGTGGGAGAAACATAGAGACCCAGTACTTC
CDR3 protein: CASSFRGRNIETQYF

clone size: .
V gene: TRBV2
J gene: TRBJ2-3
D gene: TRBD1
CDR3 DNA: TGTGCCAGCATCCCGGACAGGGGCACAGATACGCAGTATTTT
CDR3 protein: CASIPDRGTDTQYF

clone size: .
V gene: TRBV6-5
J gene: TRBJ2-7
D gene: .
CDR3 DNA: TGTGCCAGCAGTCCTGACAGGAGCTCCTACGAGCAGTACTTC
CDR3 protein: CASSPDRSSYEQYF

clone size: .
V gene: TRBV11-2
J gene: TRBJ2-1
D gene: .
CDR3 DNA: TGTGCCAGCAGCTTCACAGGGCATGAGCAGTTCTTC
CDR3 protein: CASSFTGHEQFF

clone size: .
V gene: TRBV3-1/TRBV3-2
J gene: TRBJ2-3
D gene: TRBD2
CDR3 DNA: TGTGCCAGCAGACTAGCGGGGGGCGGGACAGATACGCAGTATTTT
CDR3 protein: CASRLAGGGTDTQYF

clone size: .
V gene: TRBV2
J gene: TRBJ2-3
D gene: TRBD2
CDR3 DNA: TGTGCCAGCAGTGCGGCTAGCGGGAGTACAGATACGCAGTATTTT
CDR3 protein: CASSAASGSTDTQYF

clone size: .
V gene: TRBV9
J gene: TRBJ2-7
D gene: .
CDR3 DNA: TGTGCCAGCGGAGGCCCAAACTACGAGCAGTACTTC
CDR3 protein: CASGGPNYEQYF

clone size: once
V gene: TRBV7-2
J gene: TRBJ2-1
D gene: .
CDR3 DNA: TGTGCCAGCAGCAGAGGGGGGGTACGGATTGGGGAGCAGTTCTTC
CDR3 protein: CASSRGGVRIGEQFF

clone size: .
V gene: TRBV6-5
J gene: TRBJ2-7
D gene: .
CDR3 DNA: TGTGCCAGCAGTTCCCTGGACAGAAAATACGAGCAGTACTTC
CDR3 protein: CASSSLDRKYEQYF

clone size: .
V gene: TRBV5-1
J gene: TRBJ2-7
D gene: TRBD1
CDR3 DNA: TGCGCCAGCAGCAGGGGGCAAATCTCCTACGAGCAGTACTTC
CDR3 protein: CASSRGQISYEQYF